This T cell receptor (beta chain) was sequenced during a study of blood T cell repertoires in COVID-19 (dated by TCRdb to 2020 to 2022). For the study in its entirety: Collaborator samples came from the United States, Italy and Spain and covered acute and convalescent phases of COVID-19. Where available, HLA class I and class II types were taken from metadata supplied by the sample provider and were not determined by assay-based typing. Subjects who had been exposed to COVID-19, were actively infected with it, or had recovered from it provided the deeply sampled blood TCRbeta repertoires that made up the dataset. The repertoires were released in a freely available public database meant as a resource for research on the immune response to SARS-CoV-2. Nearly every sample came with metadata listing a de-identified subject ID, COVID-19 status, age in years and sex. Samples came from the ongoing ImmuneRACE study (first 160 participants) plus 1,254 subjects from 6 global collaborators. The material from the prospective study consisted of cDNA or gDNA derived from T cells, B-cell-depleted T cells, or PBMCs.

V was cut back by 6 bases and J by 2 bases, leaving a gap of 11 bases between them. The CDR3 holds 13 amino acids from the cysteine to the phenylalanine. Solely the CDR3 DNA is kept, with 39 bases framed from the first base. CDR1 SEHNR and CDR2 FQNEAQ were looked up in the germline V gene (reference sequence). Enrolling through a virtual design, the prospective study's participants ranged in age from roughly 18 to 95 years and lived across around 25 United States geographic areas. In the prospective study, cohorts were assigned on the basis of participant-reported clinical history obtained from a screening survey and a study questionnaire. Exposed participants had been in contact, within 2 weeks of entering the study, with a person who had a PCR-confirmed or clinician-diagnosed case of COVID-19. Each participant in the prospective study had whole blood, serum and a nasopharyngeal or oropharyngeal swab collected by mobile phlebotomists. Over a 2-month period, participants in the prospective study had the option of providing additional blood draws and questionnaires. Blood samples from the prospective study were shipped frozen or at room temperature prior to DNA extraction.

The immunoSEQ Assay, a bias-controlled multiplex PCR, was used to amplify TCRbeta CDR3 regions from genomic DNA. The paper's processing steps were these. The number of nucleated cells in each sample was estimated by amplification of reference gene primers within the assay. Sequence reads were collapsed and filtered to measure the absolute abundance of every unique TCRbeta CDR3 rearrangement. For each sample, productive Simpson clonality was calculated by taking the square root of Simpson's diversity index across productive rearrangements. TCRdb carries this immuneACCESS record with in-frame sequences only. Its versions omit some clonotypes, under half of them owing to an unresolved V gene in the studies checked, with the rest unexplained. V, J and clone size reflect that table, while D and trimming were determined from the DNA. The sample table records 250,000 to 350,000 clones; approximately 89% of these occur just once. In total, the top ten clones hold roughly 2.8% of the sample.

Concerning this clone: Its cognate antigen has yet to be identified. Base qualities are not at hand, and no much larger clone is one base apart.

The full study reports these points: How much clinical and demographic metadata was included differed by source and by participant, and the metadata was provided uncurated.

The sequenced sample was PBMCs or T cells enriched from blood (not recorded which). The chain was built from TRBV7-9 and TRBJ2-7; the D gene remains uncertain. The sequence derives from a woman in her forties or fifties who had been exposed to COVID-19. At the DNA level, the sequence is TGTGCCAGCAGATCCCAGTCAACCTACGAGCAGTACTTC. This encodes CASRSQSTYEQYF. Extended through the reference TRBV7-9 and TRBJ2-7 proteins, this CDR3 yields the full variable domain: DTGVSQNPRHKITKRGQNVTFRCDPISEHNRLYWYRQTLGQGPEFLTYFQNEAQLEKSRLLSDRFSAERPKGSFSTLEIQRTEQGDSAMYLCASRSQSTYEQYFGPGTRLTVT.